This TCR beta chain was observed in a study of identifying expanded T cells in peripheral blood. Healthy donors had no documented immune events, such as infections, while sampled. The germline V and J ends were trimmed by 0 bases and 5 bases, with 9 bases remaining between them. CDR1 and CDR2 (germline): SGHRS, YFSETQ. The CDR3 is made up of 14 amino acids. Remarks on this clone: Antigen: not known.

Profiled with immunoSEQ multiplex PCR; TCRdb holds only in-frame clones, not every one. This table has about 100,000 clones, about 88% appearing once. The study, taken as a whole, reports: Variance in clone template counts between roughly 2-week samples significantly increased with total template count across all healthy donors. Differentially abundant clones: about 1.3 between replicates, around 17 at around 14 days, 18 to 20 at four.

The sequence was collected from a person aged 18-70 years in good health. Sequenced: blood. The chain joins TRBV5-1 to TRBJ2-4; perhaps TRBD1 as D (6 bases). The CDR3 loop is CASSLGGPENIQYF. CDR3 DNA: TGCGCCAGCAGCTTGGGGGGGCCCGAAAACATTCAGTACTTC.